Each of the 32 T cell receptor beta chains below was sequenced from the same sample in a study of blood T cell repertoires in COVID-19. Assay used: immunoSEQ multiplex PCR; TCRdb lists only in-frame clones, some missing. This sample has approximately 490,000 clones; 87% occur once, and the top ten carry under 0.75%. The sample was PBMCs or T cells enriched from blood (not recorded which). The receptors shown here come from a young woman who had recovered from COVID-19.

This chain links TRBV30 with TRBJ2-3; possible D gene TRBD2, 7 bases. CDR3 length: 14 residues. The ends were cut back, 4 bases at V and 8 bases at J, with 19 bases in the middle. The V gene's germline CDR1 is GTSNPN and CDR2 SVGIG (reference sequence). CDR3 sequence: CAWTGGGGLGTQYF. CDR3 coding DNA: TGTGCCTGGACCGGAGGGGGGGGGCTTGGTACGCAGTATTTT.

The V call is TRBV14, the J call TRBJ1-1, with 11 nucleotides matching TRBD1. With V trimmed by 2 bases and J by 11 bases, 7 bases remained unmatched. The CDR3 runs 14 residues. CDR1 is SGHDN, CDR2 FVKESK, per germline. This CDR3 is CASSQSGQGARAFF. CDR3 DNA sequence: TGTGCCAGCAGCCAATCAGGACAGGGGGCTAGGGCTTTCTTT. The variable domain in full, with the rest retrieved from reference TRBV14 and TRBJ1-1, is EAGVTQFPSHSVIEKGQTVTLRCDPISGHDNLYWYRRVMGKEIKFLLHFVKESKQDESGMPNNRFLAERTGGTYSTLKVQPAELEDSGVYFCASSQSGQGARAFFGQGTRLTVV.

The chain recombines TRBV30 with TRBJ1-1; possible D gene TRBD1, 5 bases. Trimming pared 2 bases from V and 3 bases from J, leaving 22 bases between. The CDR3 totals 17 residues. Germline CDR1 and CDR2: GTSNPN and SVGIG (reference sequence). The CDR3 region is CAWSSRGGWGYDTEAFF. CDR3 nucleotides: TGTGCCTGGAGTAGTCGGGGGGGATGGGGATACGACACTGAAGCTTTCTTT.

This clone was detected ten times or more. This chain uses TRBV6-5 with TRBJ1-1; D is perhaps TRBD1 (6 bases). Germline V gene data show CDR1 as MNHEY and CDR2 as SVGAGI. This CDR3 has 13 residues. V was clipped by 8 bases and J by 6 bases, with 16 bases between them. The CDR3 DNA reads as TGTGCCAGCGCAGGGGACTATCGGGCTGAAGCTTTCTTT. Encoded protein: CASAGDYRAEAFF.

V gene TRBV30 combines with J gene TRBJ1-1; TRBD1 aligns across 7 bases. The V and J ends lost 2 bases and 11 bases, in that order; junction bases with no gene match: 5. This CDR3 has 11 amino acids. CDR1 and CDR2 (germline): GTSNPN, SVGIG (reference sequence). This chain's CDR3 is CAWSWDRSAFF. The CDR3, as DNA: TGTGCCTGGAGTTGGGACAGATCTGCTTTCTTT.

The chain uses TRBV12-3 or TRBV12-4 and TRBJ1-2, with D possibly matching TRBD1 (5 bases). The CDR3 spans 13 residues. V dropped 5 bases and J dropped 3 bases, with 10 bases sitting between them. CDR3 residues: CASSRVGDYGYTF. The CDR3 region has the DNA TGTGCCAGCAGTAGGGTAGGGGACTATGGCTACACCTTC.

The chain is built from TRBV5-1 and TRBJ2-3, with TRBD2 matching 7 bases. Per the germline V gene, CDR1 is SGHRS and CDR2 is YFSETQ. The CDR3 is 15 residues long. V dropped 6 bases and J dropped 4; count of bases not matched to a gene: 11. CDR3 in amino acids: CASTPLGREADTQYF. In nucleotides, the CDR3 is TGCGCCAGCACCCCCCTGGGGAGGGAGGCAGATACGCAGTATTTT.

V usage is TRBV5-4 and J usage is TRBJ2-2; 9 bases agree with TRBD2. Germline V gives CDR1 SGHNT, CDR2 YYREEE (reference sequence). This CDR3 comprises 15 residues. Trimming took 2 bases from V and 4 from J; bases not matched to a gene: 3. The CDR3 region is CASSFQLAGTGELFF. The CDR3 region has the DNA TGTGCCAGCAGCTTTCAACTAGCGGGCACCGGGGAGCTGTTTTTT.

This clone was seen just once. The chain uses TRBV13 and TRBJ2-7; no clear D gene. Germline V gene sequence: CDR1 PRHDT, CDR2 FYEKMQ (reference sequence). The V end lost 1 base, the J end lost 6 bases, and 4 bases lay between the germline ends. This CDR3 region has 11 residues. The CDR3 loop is CASSLASEQYF. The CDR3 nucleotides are TGTGCCAGCAGCTTAGCCTCCGAGCAGTACTTC. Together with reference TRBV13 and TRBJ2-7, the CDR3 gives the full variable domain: AAGVIQSPRHLIKEKRETATLKCYPIPRHDTVYWYQQGPGQDPQFLISFYEKMQSDKGSIPDRFSAQQFSDYHSELNMSSLELGDSALYFCASSLASEQYFGPGTRLTVT.

The CDR3: CASSVGGDTIYF. Here the CDR3 DNA reads TGTGCCAGCAGTGTCGGCGGAGACACCATATATTTT. V gene TRBV2 combines with J gene TRBJ1-3; unclear D gene. The CDR3 is 12 residues long. The V end was cut by 4 bases, the J end by 8 bases, with 9 bases between. Germline assignment: CDR1 SNHLY and CDR2 FYNNEI.

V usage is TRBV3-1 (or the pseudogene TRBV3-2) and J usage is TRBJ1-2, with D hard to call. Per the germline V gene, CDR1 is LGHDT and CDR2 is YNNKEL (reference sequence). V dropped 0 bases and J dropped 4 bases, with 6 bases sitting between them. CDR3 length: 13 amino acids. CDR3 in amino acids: CASSQESVYGYTF. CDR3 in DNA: TGTGCCAGCAGCCAAGAATCCGTCTATGGCTACACCTTC.

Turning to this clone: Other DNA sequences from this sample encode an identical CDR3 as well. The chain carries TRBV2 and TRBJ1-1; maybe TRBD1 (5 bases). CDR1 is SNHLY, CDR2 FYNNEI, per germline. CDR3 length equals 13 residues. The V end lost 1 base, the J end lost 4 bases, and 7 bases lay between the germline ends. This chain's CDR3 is CASSEVQGTEAFF. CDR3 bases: TGTGCCAGCAGTGAAGTGCAGGGCACTGAAGCTTTCTTT.

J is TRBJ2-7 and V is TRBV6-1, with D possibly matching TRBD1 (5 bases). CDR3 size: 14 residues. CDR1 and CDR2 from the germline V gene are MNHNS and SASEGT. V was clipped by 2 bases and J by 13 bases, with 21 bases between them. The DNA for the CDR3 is TGTGCCAGCAGTGAATCGGTCCTTGTCAGGGTAGGATACTTC. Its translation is CASSESVLVRVGYF.

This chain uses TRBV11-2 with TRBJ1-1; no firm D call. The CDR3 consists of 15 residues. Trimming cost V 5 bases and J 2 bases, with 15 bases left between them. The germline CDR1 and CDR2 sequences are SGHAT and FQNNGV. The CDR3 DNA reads TGTGCCAGCAGCCGACGGCGGACTTTTAACACTGAAGCTTTCTTT. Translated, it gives CASSRRRTFNTEAFF. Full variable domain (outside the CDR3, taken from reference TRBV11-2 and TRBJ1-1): EAGVAQSPRYKIIEKRQSVAFWCNPISGHATLYWYQQILGQGPKLLIQFQNNGVVDDSQLPKDRFSAERLKGVDSTLKIQPAKLEDSAVYLCASSRRRTFNTEAFFGQGTRLTVV.

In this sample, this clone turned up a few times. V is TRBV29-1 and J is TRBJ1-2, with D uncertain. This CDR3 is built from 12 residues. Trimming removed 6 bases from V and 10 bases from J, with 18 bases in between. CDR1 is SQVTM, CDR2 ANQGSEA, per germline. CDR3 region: CSVASLFGHYTF. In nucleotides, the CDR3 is TGCAGCGTCGCGAGTCTGTTCGGTCACTACACCTTC.

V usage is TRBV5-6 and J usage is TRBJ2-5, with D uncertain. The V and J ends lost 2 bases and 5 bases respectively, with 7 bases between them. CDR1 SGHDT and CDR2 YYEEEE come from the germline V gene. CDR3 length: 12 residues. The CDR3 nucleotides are TGTGCCAGCAGCTTATGGGCGGAGACCCAGTACTTC. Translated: CASSLWAETQYF. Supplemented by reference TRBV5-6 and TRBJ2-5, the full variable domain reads DAGVTQSPTHLIKTRGQQVTLRCSPKSGHDTVSWYQQALGQGPQFIFQYYEEEERQRGNFPDRFSGHQFPNYSSELNVNALLLGDSALYLCASSLWAETQYFGPGTRLLVL.

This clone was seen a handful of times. CDR3 coding DNA: TGTGCCTGGAGCGAGAGTCTCAGGGGCGGGGAGCTGTTTTTT. This encodes CAWSESLRGGELFF. The chain joins TRBV30 to TRBJ2-2, with D perhaps matching TRBD1 (6 bases). V shed 3 bases and J shed 7 bases, with 15 bases lying between them. The germline V gene encodes CDR1 GTSNPN and CDR2 SVGIG (reference sequence). This CDR3 has 14 residues. Complete variable domain (other parts from reference TRBV30 and TRBJ2-2): SQTIHQWPATLVQPVGSPLSLECTVEGTSNPNLYWYRQAAGRGLQLLFYSVGIGQISSEVPQNLSASRPQDRQFILSSKKLLLSDSGFYLCAWSESLRGGELFFGEGSRLTVL.

CDR3 loop: CASSFSGNTEAFF. CDR3 DNA sequence: TGTGCCAGCAGTTTTTCAGGGAACACTGAAGCTTTCTTT. The chain has TRBV2 and TRBJ1-1; D is unclear. Per the germline V gene, CDR1 is SNHLY and CDR2 is FYNNEI. The CDR3 contains 13 residues. The ends were cut back, 5 bases at V and 1 base at J, with 8 bases in the middle.

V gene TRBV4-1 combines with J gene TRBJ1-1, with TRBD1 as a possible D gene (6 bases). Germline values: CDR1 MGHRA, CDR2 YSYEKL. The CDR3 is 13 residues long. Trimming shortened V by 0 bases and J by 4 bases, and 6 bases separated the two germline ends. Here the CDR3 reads CASSQEGGTEAFF. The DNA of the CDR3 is TGCGCCAGCAGCCAAGAAGGGGGCACTGAAGCTTTCTTT.

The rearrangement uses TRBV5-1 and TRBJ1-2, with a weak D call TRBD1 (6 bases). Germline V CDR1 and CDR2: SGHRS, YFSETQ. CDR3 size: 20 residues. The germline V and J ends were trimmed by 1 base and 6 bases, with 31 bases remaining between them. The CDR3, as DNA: TGCGCCAGCAGCTTGTCCCCACAACAGGGACCCCTTCTCGGGAGGAATGGCTACACCTTC. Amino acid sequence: CASSLSPQQGPLLGRNGYTF. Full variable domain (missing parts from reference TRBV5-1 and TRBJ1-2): KAGVTQTPRYLIKTRGQQVTLSCSPISGHRSVSWYQQTPGQGLQFLFEYFSETQRNKGNFPGRFSGRQFSNSRSEMNVSTLELGDSALYLCASSLSPQQGPLLGRNGYTFGSGTRLTVV.

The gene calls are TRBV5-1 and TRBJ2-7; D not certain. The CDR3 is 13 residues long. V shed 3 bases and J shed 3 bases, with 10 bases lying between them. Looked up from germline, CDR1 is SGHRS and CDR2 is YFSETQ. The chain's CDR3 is CASSSVGGYEQYF. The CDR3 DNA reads TGCGCCAGCAGCTCAGTAGGCGGCTACGAGCAGTACTTC.

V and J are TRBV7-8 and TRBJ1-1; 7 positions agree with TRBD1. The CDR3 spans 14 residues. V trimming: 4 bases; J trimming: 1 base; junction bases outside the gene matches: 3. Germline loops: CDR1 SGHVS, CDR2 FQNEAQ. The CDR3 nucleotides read TGTGCCAGCAGCTCGGACAGGTCGAACACTGAAGCTTTCTTT. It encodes CASSSDRSNTEAFF.

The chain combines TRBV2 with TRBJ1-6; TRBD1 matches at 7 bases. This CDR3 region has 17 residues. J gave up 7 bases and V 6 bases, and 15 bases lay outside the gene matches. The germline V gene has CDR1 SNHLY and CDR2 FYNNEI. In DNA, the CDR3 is TGTGCCAGCAGAACCGGGACAGCATTCAATTTAAATTCACCCCTCCACTTT. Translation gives CASRTGTAFNLNSPLHF.

CDR3 protein: CASSLGQGSSYEQYF. The CDR3 DNA follows: TGTGCCAGCAGCTTAGGGCAGGGCAGCTCCTACGAGCAGTACTTC. The rearrangement joins TRBV11-3 to TRBJ2-7, with a tentative D call TRBD1 (5 bases). Trimming removed 1 base from V and 0 bases from J, with 10 bases in between. This CDR3 has 15 amino acids. Germline V gene sequence: CDR1 SGHNT, CDR2 YENEEA.

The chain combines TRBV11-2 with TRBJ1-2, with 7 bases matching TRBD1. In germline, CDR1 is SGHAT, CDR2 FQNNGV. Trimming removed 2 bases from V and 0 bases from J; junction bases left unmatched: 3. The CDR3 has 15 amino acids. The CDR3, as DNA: TGTGCCAGCAGCTTACGGGACAGCTCTAACTATGGCTACACCTTC. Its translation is CASSLRDSSNYGYTF.

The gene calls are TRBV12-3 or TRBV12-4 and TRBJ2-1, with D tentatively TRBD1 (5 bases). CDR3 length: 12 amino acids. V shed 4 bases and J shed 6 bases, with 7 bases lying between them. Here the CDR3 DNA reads TGTGCCAGCAGTTCGCAGGGCAATGAGCAGTTCTTC. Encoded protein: CASSSQGNEQFF.

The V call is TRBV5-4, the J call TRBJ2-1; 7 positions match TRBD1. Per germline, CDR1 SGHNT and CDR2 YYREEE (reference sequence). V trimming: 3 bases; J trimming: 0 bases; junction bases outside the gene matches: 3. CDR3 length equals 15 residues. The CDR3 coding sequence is TGTGCCAGCAGCTCGGGACAGTCCTCCTACAATGAGCAGTTCTTC. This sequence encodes CASSSGQSSYNEQFF.

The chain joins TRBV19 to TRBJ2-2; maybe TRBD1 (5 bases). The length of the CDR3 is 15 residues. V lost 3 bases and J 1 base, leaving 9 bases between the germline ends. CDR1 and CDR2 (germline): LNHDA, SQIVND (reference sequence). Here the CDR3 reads CASSMGRVNTGELFF. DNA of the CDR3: TGTGCCAGTAGTATGGGCAGGGTGAACACCGGGGAGCTGTTTTTT.

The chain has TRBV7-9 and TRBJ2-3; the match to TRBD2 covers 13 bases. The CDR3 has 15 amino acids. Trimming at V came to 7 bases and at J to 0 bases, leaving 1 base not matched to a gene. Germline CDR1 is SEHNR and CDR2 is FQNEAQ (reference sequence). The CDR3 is CASTGLAGSTDTQYF. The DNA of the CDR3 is TGTGCCAGCACGGGACTAGCGGGGAGCACAGATACGCAGTATTTT.

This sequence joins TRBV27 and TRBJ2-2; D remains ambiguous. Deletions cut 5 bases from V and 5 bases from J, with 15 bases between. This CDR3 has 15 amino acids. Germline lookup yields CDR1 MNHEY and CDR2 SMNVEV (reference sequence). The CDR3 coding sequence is TGTGCCAGCAGTCCCCTCTTGCTGAGGACCGGGGAGCTGTTTTTT. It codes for CASSPLLLRTGELFF.

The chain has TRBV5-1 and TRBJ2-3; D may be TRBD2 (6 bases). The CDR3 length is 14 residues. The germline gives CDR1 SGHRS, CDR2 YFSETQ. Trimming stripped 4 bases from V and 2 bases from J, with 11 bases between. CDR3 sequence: CASSPGLHTDTQYF. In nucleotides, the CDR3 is TGCGCCAGCAGCCCGGGACTTCACACAGATACGCAGTATTTT.

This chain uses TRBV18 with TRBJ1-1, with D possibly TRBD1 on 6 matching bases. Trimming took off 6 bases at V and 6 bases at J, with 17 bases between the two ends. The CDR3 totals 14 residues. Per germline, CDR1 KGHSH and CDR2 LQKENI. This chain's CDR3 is CASSLSGVRAEAFF. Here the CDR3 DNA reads TGTGCCAGCTCCCTCTCAGGGGTGCGAGCTGAAGCTTTCTTT.